Presented here are 19 T cell receptor beta chains from one specimen sequenced in a study of immune characterization of retroperitoneal liposarcoma. Using its own MiXCR run on the PCR reads, TCRdb lists one record per CDR3 protein. The table shows around 10,000 distinct CDR3 sequences, with about 50% occurring only once. The material sequenced was tumor tissue. These receptors were obtained from a female donor with retroperitoneal liposarcoma.

This clonotype was seen more than once but under ten times. V and J are TRBV6-5 and TRBJ2-5, with D hard to call. This CDR3 is 11 amino acids long. V lost 2 bases and J lost 8, with 6 bases in between. CDR1 MNHEY and CDR2 SVGAGI come from the germline V gene. DNA of the CDR3: TGTGCCAGCAGTTACCTGAGAACCCAGTACTTC. It translates to CASSYLRTQYF.

The rearrangement links TRBV4-1 to TRBJ1-2; TRBD1 matches at 7 bases. Unmatched junction bases numbered 7, after V lost 2 bases and J lost 1 base. This CDR3 is 16 amino acids long. Germline loops: CDR1 MGHRA, CDR2 YSYEKL. Written as DNA, the CDR3 is TGCGCCAGCAGCCAAAGGGGTGGGACAGTTAACTATGGCTACACCTTC. Translating gives CASSQRGGTVNYGYTF.

Of note for this clonotype: A much larger clone lies one base from this, so it may be a read error. The CDR3 nucleotides read TGTGCCAGCAGCTTAATCCACCTCCCCGGAGAGACCCAGTTCTTC. As protein: CASSLIHLPGETQFF. This chain links TRBV7-2 with TRBJ2-7, with no clear D. The DNA end is a closer match to TRBJ2-1, so the J assignment may be wrong. Germline-derived CDR1 and CDR2 are SGHTA and FQGNSA. This CDR3 has 15 residues.

DNA for the CDR3: TGTGCCAGCAGTAGGTCTATTCGGGATGGAGGCTACACCTTC. Its translation: CASSRSIRDGGYTF. The V and J genes are TRBV6-9 and TRBJ1-2, with D uncertain. Germline V gene data show CDR1 as MNHGY and CDR2 as SVAAGI. Trimming pared 5 bases from V and 8 bases from J, leaving 18 bases between. The length of the CDR3 is 14 residues.

The chain is built from TRBV12-3 or TRBV12-4 and TRBJ2-3, with 14 bases identical to TRBD2. The DNA end is more similar to TRBJ2-7, so the J call may be wrong. The length of the CDR3 is 15 residues. In nucleotides, the CDR3 is TGTGCCAGCAGTTACGGGACTAGCGGGAGTGGTGAGCAGTACTTC. This sequence encodes CASSYGTSGSGEQYF.

This clonotype was seen a handful of times. This rearrangement joins TRBV6-6 to TRBJ2-5; D uncertain. The DNA end is a closer match to TRBJ2-7, so the J assignment may be wrong. Germline V gene data show CDR1 as MNHNY and CDR2 as SVGAGI (reference sequence). This CDR3 contains 14 residues. The CDR3 DNA reads as TGTGCCAGCAGTTACTCGTTCGGTTCACACGAGCAGTACTTC. This translates into CASSYSFGSHEQYF.

The chain links TRBV14 to TRBJ2-1; TRBD1 might be the D (5 bases). This CDR3 is 15 amino acids long. Germline V gene data show CDR1 as SGHDN and CDR2 as FVKESK. The V end was cut by 0 bases, the J end by 6 bases, with 12 bases between. For the CDR3, the DNA is TGTGCCAGCAGCCAAGACCTGGGGCATCTCAATGAGCAGTTCTTC. Encoded protein: CASSQDLGHLNEQFF.

V is TRBV10-1 and J is TRBJ2-3; D might be TRBD2 (5 bases). The DNA end is a closer match to TRBJ2-7, so the J assignment may be wrong. The CDR3 covers 12 residues. CDR1 WNHNN and CDR2 SYGVQD come from the germline V gene (reference sequence). CDR3 nucleotides: TGCGCCAGCAGTGATCGGGGCTACGAGCAGTACTTC. The encoded protein is CASSDRGYEQYF.

Sample share makes this clonotype medium-sized. The chain carries TRBV6-6 and TRBJ2-7; D not resolved. Germline lookup yields CDR1 MNHNY and CDR2 SVGAGI (reference sequence). The CDR3 runs 16 residues. The V and J ends lost 0 bases and 0 bases respectively, with 12 bases between them. The CDR3 DNA sequence: TGTGCCAGCAGTTACTCAGTGGTTATTAGCTCCTACGAGCAGTACTTC. This encodes CASSYSVVISSYEQYF.

This clonotype appeared a few times. V and J are TRBV12-3 or TRBV12-4 and TRBJ2-6; tentative D call: TRBD1 (5 bases). Trimming stripped 5 bases from V and 3 bases from J, with 14 bases between. This CDR3 has 16 amino acids. The CDR3 region is CASSIRGSLGANVLTF. As DNA, the CDR3 is TGTGCCAGCAGTATTAGGGGAAGTCTTGGGGCCAACGTCCTGACTTTC.

This chain uses TRBV7-2 with TRBJ2-1; 8 nucleotides align to TRBD1. The J call could be wrong; TRBJ2-5 is a better fit for the DNA end. The CDR3 runs to 15 residues. Germline CDR1 and CDR2: SGHTA and FQGNSA. As DNA, the CDR3 is TGTGCCAGCAGCAAGGGACAGGCCGCATCGGCGGCCCAGTACTTC. Protein: CASSKGQAASAAQYF.

The J gene is TRBJ2-5, the V gene TRBV6-1; 9 bases align to TRBD1. TRBJ2-7 matches the DNA end more closely, so the J call is doubtful. Germline V gives CDR1 MNHNS, CDR2 SASEGT. There are 14 residues in the CDR3. The CDR3 DNA reads TGTGCCAGCAGTAGGACAGGGGCGACCTACGAGCAGTACTTC. It yields the protein CASSRTGATYEQYF.

This clonotype is medium-sized in the sample. The junction and the germline gene differ at one end; a read error may be behind it. The rearrangement joins TRBV7-6 to TRBJ2-1; a possible D gene is TRBD2 (6 bases). There are 15 residues in the CDR3. The germline CDR1 and CDR2 sequences are SGHVS and FNYEAQ. The CDR3 is CASSPAGRSGETQFF. CDR3 bases: TGTGCTAGCAGCCCGGCAGGGAGGAGTGGAGAGACCCAGTTCTTC. The whole variable domain, filled in from reference TRBV7-6 and TRBJ2-1, reads GAGVSQSPRYKVTKRGQDVALRCDPISGHVSLYWYRQALGQGPEFLTYFNYEAQQDKSGLPNDRFSAERPEGSISTLTIQRTEQRDSAMYRCASSPAGRSGETQFFGPGTRLTVL.

This clonotype is labeled medium-sized. A junction end diverges from the germline sequence, so it may reflect a read error. The rearrangement joins TRBV7-2 to TRBJ2-1; 9 bases agree with TRBD2. Germline V CDR1 and CDR2: SGHTA, FQGNSA. The CDR3 has 14 amino acids. The CDR3 DNA is TGTGCCAGCAACTTAGCGGGAGCTTACAATGAGCAGTTCTTC. Translating gives CASNLAGAYNEQFF.

J is TRBJ2-3 and V is TRBV6-1; the match to TRBD2 covers 8 bases. CDR3 length: 16 amino acids. The ends lost 1 base at V and 3 bases at J; junction bases unmatched: 6. In germline, CDR1 is MNHNS, CDR2 SASEGT. Written as DNA, the CDR3 is TGTGCCAGCAGTGAAGACACGGGAGGGGCGACAGATACGCAGTATTTT. This gives the protein CASSEDTGGATDTQYF.

This clonotype is classed as medium-sized (0.01 to 0.1%). The chain is built from TRBV7-2 and TRBJ2-1; D ambiguous. The CDR3 consists of 14 residues. With 5 bases removed from V and 10 bases from J, the gap between germline ends came to 18 bases. Germline lookup yields CDR1 SGHTA and CDR2 FQGNSA. The CDR3 sequence is CASSPTGQNYEQFF. The CDR3 DNA is TGTGCCAGCAGCCCGACGGGTCAAAACTACGAGCAGTTCTTC.

CDR3: CASRTQETQYF. DNA of the CDR3: TGTGCCAGCAGGACTCAAGAGACCCAGTACTTC. The chain recombines TRBV27 with TRBJ2-1; D remains unclear. The J call may not be correct, given that the DNA end is closer to TRBJ2-5. Germline lookup yields CDR1 MNHEY and CDR2 SMNVEV (reference sequence). The CDR3 is 11 amino acids.

With respect to this clonotype: Since the CDR3 does not end with the conserved phenylalanine or tryptophan, this likely comes from a read error. The limits of the CDR3 on the DNA are not certain, so only TCRdb's listed CDR3 is given. This chain joins TRBV2 and TRBJ2-1; TRBD2 was called by the table and not checked on the DNA. Germline V gene lookup returns CDR1 SNHLY and CDR2 FYNNEI. The CDR3 spans 23 amino acids, including both terminal residues. CDR3 residues: CAFPFVFLPSTYCLTHSFFSSYP.

J is TRBJ2-1 and V is TRBV10-1; D perhaps matches TRBD2 (6 bases). V was shortened by 4 bases and J by 9 bases, with 13 bases between the two germline ends. The CDR3 extends over 13 amino acids. Germline assignment: CDR1 WNHNN and CDR2 SYGVQD (reference sequence). The DNA of the CDR3 is TGCGCCAGCAGTGTAGTCCAGGGAGGTGAGCAGTTCTTC. This translates into CASSVVQGGEQFF.